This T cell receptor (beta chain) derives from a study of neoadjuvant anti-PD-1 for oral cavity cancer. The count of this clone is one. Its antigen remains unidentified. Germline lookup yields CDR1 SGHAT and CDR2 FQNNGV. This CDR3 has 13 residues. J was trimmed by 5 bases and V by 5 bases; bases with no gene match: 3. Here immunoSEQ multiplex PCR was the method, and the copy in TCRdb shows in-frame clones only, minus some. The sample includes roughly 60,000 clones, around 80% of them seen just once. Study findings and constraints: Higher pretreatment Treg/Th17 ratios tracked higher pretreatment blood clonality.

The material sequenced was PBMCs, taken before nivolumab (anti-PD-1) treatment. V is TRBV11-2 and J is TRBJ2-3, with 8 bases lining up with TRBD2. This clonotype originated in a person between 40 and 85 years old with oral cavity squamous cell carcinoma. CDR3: CASSPGGGDTQYF. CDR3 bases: TGTGCCAGCAGCCCCGGGGGGGGAGATACGCAGTATTTT.